This T cell receptor (beta chain) stems from a study of CD8+CD57+ T cells in acquired aplastic anemia. Study at large: Quantities of DNA derived from sorted CD4+ and CD8+ cells averaged approximately 3 ug.

By flow cytometry, patients selected for sequencing had shown an expansion of CD8+CD57+ cells. Investigators profiled TCR beta VDJ and CDR3 from genomic DNA template. TCRdb passed the reads through MiXCR, listing each CDR3 protein once. The sample includes approximately 470,000 distinct CDR3 sequences, roughly 34% of them seen just once. Specimen: sorted CD4+, CD8+, or CD8+CD57+ T cells (not recorded which) from PBMCs. The source of this sequence is a human donor with aplastic anemia.

The CDR3 DNA reads as TGTGCCAGTAGTATTGTGTTCCGGACAGGGGTCGTGGAGACCCAGTACTTC. Translated, it gives CASSIVFRTGVVETQYF. J is TRBJ2-5 and V is TRBV19, with 9 positions matching TRBD1. The CDR3 extends over 17 amino acids. With V trimmed by 3 bases and J by 5 bases, 13 bases remained unmatched. The germline CDR1 and CDR2 sequences are LNHDA and SQIVND (reference sequence).